This TCR beta chain was obtained from a study of blood T cells in healthy people across ages. Study-wide points: Considered underestimates were the diversity estimates obtained from one million T cells. In these data, TCR beta diversity tracked strongly with naive T cell percentage.

Alongside a J-beta primer mix, a sample-barcoded 5' primer served in a second PCR lasting about 7 to 12 cycles. From the 5' RACE reads, TCRdb called clonotypes with MiXCR, one entry per CDR3 protein. Counted here are about 640,000 distinct CDR3 sequences, about 53% occurring once; the ten biggest clones make up about two fifths. V shed 6 bases, J shed 10 bases, and the junction held 15 bases outside the gene matches. Looked up from germline, CDR1 is SQVTM and CDR2 is ANQGSEA. This CDR3 contains 15 residues. Researchers collected roughly 10 milliliters of peripheral blood from every single donor. Of note for this clonotype: As yet, its antigen is unknown.

The sequence came from a man between 60 and 75 years old in good health. The sample was blood. The V call is TRBV29-1, the J call TRBJ1-6, with TRBD1 matching 7 bases. The CDR3 region has the DNA TGCAGCGTGCAATGGGGCGCAGGGGGGAACTCACCCCTCCACTTT. Amino acid sequence: CSVQWGAGGNSPLHF.